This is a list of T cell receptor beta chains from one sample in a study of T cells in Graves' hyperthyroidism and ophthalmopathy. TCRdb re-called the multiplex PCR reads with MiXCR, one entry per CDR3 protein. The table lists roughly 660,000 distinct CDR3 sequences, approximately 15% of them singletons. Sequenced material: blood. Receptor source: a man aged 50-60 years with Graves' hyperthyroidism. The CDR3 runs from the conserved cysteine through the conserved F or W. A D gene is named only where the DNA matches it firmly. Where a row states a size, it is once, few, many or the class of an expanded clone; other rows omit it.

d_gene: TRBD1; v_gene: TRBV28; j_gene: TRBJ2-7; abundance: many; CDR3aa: CASSDRVEQYF; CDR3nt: TGTGCCAGCAGTGACAGGGTTGAGCAGTACTTC
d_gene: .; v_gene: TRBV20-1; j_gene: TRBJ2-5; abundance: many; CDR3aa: CSARRATSETQYF; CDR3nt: TGCAGTGCTAGAAGGGCTACCTCGGAGACCCAGTACTTC
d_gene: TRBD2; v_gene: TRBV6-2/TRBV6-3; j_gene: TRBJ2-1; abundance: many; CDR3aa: CASRGTSGYNEQFF; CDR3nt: TGTGCCAGCAGGGGGACTAGCGGCTACAATGAGCAGTTCTTC
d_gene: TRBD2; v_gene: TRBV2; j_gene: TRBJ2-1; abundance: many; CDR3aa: CASSRDSGSNEQFF; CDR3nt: TGTGCCAGCAGTCGTGATAGCGGGAGTAATGAGCAGTTCTTC
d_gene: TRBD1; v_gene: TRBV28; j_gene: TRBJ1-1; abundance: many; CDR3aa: CASSPPGGRGTEAFF; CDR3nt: TGTGCCAGCAGTCCACCAGGGGGCCGGGGCACTGAAGCTTTCTTT
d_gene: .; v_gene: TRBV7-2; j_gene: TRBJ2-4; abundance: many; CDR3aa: CASSLGSGTVTNIQYF; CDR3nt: TGTGCCAGCAGCTTAGGTTCAGGGACCGTCACAAACATTCAGTACTTC
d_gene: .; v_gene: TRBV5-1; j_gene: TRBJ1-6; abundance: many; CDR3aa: CASSLEEPPFSPLHF; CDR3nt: TGCGCCAGCAGCTTGGAAGAGCCTCCCTTTTCACCCCTCCACTTT
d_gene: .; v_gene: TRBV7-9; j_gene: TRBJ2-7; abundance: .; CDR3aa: CASSFSGTQSSYEQYF; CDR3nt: TGTGCCAGCAGCTTTTCCGGGACTCAAAGCTCCTACGAGCAGTACTTC
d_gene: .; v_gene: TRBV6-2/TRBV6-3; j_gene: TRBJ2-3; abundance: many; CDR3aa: CASSYSIARQGLTDTQYF; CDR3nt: TGTGCCAGCAGTTACTCGATCGCGCGGCAGGGTTTAACAGATACGCAGTATTTT
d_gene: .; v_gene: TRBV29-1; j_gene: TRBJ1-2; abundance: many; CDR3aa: CSVDLELRYTF; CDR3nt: TGCAGCGTTGATCTGGAGTTACGCTACACCTTC
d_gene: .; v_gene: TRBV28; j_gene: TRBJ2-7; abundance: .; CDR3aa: CASTTPREGETYEQYF; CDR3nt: TGTGCCAGCACCACCCCAAGAGAAGGTGAAACCTACGAGCAGTACTTC
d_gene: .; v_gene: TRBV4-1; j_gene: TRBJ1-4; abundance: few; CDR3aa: CASSQGSLGTNEKLFF; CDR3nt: TGCGCCAGCAGCCAGGGCAGCCTTGGGACTAATGAAAAACTGTTTTTT
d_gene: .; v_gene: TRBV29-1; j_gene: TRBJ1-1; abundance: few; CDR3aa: CSVRLMMNTEAFF; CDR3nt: TGCAGCGTTCGACTGATGATGAACACTGAAGCTTTCTTT
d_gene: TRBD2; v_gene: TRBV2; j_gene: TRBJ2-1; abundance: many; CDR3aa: CASSEGTSAHNEQFF; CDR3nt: TGTGCCAGCAGTGAAGGGACTAGCGCCCACAATGAGCAGTTCTTC
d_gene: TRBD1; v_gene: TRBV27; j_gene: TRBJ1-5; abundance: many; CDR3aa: CASSTGTGGGYQPQHF; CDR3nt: TGTGCCAGCAGTACCGGGACAGGGGGAGGGTATCAGCCCCAGCATTTT
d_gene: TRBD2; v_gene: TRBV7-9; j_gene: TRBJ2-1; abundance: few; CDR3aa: CASIEAGLSLEQFF; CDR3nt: TGTGCCAGCATCGAAGCGGGACTATCCCTAGAGCAGTTCTTC
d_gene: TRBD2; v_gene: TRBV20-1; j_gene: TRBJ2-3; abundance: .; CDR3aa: CSANPQWLAGGPRRTDTQYF; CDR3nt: TGCAGTGCGAATCCCCAGTGGCTAGCGGGAGGCCCTAGAAGGACAGATACGCAGTATTTT
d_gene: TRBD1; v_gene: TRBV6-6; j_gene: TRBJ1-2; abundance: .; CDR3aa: CASSYSGTGKSGYTF; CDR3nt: TGTGCCAGCAGTTACTCCGGGACAGGGAAGTCTGGCTACACCTTC
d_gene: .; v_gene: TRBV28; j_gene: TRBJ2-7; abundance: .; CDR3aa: CASSEGPEVAYEQYF; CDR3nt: TGTGCCAGCAGTGAAGGGCCCGAGGTCGCCTACGAGCAGTACTTC
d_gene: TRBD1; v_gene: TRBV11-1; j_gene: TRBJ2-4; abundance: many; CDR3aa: CASSARGYGKNIQYF; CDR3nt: TGTGCCAGCAGCGCCAGGGGGTACGGCAAAAACATTCAGTACTTC
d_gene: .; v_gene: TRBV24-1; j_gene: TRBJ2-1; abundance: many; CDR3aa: CATSVSGSYNEQFF; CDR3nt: TGTGCCACCAGTGTTAGCGGATCATACAATGAGCAGTTCTTC
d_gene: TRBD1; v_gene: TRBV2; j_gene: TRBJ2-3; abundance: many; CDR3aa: CASRDRGDTQYF; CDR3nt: TGTGCCAGCCGTGACAGGGGGGATACGCAGTATTTT
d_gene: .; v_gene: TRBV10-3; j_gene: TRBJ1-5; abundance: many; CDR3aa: CAISGRSNQPQHF; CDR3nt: TGTGCCATCAGTGGCAGAAGCAATCAGCCCCAGCATTTT
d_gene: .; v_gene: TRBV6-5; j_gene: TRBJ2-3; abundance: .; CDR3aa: CASSFTSQGPSTDTQYF; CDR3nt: TGTGCCAGCAGTTTTACGTCCCAGGGCCCCAGCACAGATACGCAGTATTTT
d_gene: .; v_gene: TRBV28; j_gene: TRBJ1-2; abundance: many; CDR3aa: CASSRRHYGYTF; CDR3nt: TGTGCCAGCAGTCGGAGACACTATGGCTACACCTTC
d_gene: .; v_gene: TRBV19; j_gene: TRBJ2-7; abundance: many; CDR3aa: CASSSTDNRFYEQYF; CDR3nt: TGTGCCAGTAGTAGTACGGACAACCGCTTCTACGAGCAGTACTTC
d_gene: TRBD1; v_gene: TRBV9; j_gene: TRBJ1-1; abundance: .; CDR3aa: CASSLRSGQEYTEAFF; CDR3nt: TGTGCCAGCAGCCTCCGGAGCGGACAGGAGTACACTGAAGCTTTCTTT
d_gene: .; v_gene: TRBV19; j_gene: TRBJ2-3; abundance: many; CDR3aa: CASSLQGSADTQYF; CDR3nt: TGTGCCAGTAGTTTACAGGGTAGCGCAGATACGCAGTATTTT
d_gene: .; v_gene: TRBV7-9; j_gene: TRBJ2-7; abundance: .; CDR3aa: CASSPVPRVIPYEQYF; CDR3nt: TGTGCCAGCAGCCCGGTCCCCAGGGTAATCCCCTACGAGCAGTACTTC
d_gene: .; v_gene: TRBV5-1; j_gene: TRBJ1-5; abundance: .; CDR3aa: CASSAFPNQPQHF; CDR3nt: TGCGCCAGCAGCGCCTTTCCTAATCAGCCCCAGCATTTT
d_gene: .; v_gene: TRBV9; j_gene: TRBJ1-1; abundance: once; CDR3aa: CASSVDGGLIGAFF; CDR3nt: TGTGCCAGCAGCGTAGATGGCGGATTAATCGGGGCTTTCTTT
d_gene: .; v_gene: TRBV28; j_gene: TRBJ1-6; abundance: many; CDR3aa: CASSLRGSSPLHF; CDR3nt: TGTGCCAGCAGTTTAAGAGGATCTTCACCCCTCCACTTT
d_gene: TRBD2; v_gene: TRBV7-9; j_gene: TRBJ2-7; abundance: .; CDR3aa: CASSLPSGKSSYEQYF; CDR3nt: TGTGCCAGCAGCCTCCCTAGCGGGAAAAGCTCCTACGAGCAGTACTTC
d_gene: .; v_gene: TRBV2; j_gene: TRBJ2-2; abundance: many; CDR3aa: CASSESRKVNGELFF; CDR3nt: TGTGCCAGCAGTGAATCCAGGAAGGTGAACGGGGAGCTGTTTTTT
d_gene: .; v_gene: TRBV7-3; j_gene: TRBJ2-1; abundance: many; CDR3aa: CASSLWRSSYNEQFF; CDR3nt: TGTGCCAGCAGCTTATGGCGCTCATCCTACAATGAGCAGTTCTTC
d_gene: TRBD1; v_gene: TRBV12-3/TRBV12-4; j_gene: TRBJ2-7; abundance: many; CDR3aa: CASSPGTGLAEQYF; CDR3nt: TGTGCCAGCAGCCCCGGGACAGGGTTGGCCGAGCAGTACTTC
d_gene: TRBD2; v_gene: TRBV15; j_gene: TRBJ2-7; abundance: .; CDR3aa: CATSRALSGISYEQYF; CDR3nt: TGTGCCACCAGCAGAGCGCTTAGCGGGATCTCCTACGAGCAGTACTTC
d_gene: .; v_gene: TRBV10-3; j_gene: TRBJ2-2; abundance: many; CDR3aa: CAISEPDTTTGELFF; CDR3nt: TGTGCCATCAGTGAGCCGGACACGACTACCGGGGAGCTGTTTTTT
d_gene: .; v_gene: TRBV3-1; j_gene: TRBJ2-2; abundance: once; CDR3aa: CASSHSFGPNSGELFF; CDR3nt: TGTGCCAGCAGCCATTCGTTTGGGCCTAACTCCGGGGAGCTGTTTTTT
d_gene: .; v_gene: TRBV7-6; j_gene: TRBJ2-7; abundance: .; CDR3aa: CASSFSGTGNYEQYF; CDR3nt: TGTGCCAGCAGCTTTTCCGGGACGGGAAACTACGAGCAGTACTTC
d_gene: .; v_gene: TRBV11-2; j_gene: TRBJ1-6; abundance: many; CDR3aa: CASSLTGSPLHF; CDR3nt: TGTGCCAGCAGCTTAACAGGTTCACCCCTCCACTTT
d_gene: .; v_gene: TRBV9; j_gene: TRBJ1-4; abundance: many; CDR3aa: CASSGSPGSLAEKLFF; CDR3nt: TGTGCCAGCAGCGGATCCCCGGGATCCTTAGCGGAAAAACTGTTTTTT
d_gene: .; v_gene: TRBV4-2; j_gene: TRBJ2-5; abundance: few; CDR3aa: CASSTSRGSQETQYF; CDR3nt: TGTGCCAGCAGCACGTCTCGGGGCAGCCAAGAGACCCAGTACTTC
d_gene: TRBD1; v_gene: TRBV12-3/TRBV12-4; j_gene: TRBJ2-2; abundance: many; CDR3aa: CASSTGTGVPGELFF; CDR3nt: TGTGCCAGCAGTACGGGGACAGGGGTCCCCGGGGAGCTGTTTTTT
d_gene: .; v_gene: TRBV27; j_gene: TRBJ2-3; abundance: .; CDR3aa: CASSLFWADTQYF; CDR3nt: TGTGCCAGCAGTTTATTTTGGGCAGATACGCAGTATTTT
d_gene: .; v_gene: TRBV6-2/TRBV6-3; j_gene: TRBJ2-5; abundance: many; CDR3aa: CASSLELANFERETQYF; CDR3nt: TGTGCCAGCAGTTTAGAACTAGCTAATTTCGAGAGAGAGACCCAGTACTTC
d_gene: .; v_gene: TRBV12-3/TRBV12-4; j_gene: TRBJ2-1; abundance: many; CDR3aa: CASSLLGEGDNEQFF; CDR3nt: TGTGCCAGCAGTTTACTTGGAGAGGGAGACAATGAGCAGTTCTTC
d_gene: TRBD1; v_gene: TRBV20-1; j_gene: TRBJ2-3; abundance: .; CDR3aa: CSALGNRGRTDTQYF; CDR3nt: TGCAGTGCCCTTGGGAACAGGGGGCGGACAGATACGCAGTATTTT
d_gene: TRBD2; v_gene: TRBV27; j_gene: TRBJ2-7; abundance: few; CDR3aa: CASSFDASGYGQYF; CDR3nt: TGTGCCAGCAGTTTTGACGCTAGCGGCTACGGGCAGTACTTC
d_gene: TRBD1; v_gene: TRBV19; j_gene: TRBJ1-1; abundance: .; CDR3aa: CASRGGGGHTEAFF; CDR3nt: TGTGCCAGTAGGGGAGGAGGGGGCCACACTGAAGCTTTCTTT
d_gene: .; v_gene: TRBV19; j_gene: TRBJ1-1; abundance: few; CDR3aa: CASSIGGFTEAFF; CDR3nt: TGTGCCAGTAGTATCGGTGGGTTCACTGAAGCTTTCTTT
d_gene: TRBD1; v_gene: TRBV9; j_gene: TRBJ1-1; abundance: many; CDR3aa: CASSVATQTGADTEAFF; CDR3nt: TGTGCCAGCAGCGTAGCTACCCAGACAGGGGCGGACACTGAAGCTTTCTTT